Presented here are 14 T cell receptor beta chains from one specimen sequenced in a study of cytomegalovirus exposure and HLA in healthy donors. Amplification used 60 Vbeta primers and 13 Jbeta primers. Using immunoSEQ multiplex PCR, the repertoire was profiled, and TCRdb retains in-frame clones only, with some absent. The data contain more than 85,000 clones, around 73% of them singletons. What was sequenced was PBMCs. The receptor set was obtained from a man between 40 and 49 years old in good health and CMV-seronegative.

The chain uses TRBV23-1 and TRBJ1-1, with a possible D match to TRBD1 (6 bases). TRBV23-1 is labeled an ORF, and its function is uncertain. The CDR3 runs to 14 residues. Trimming pared 7 bases from V and 0 bases from J, leaving 12 bases between. The DNA for the CDR3 is TGCGCCAGCACTAAAGGGGGTCTGAACACTGAAGCTTTCTTT. It is translated as CASTKGGLNTEAFF.

The J gene is TRBJ1-2, the V gene TRBV7-8, with 8 bases matching TRBD1. The CDR3 totals 15 residues. Germline CDR1 reads SGHVS; CDR2 reads FQNEAQ. After removal of 5 bases from V and 3 bases from J, the junction contained 8 bases not matched to a gene. CDR3 sequence: CASSPDRGRDYGYTF. As DNA, the CDR3 is TGTGCCAGCAGCCCAGACAGGGGTCGTGACTATGGCTACACCTTC.

V and J are TRBV19 and TRBJ1-6, with 9 bases that match TRBD1. This CDR3 contains 16 residues. V shed 5 bases, J shed 8 bases, and the junction held 10 bases outside the gene matches. Germline V CDR1 and CDR2: LNHDA, SQIVND (reference sequence). CDR3 DNA sequence: TGTGCCAGTAGTTCGGCGGGACAGGGTTGGTATTCACCCCTCCACTTT. Its protein is CASSSAGQGWYSPLHF.

This clone appeared a few times. The rearrangement links TRBV5-1 to TRBJ2-7; perhaps TRBD1 as D (6 bases). There are 14 residues in the CDR3. The germline V and J ends were trimmed by 4 bases and 3 bases, with 14 bases remaining between them. Per germline, CDR1 SGHRS and CDR2 YFSETQ. CDR3 coding DNA: TGCGCCAGCAGCAAAAAAGACAGGAACTACGAGCAGTACTTC. It is translated as CASSKKDRNYEQYF. Combining the CDR3 with reference TRBV5-1 and TRBJ2-7 gives the whole variable domain KAGVTQTPRYLIKTRGQQVTLSCSPISGHRSVSWYQQTPGQGLQFLFEYFSETQRNKGNFPGRFSGRQFSNSRSEMNVSTLELGDSALYLCASSKKDRNYEQYFGPGTRLTVT.

The chain recombines TRBV14 with TRBJ1-2; D is unclear. Germline loops: CDR1 SGHDN, CDR2 FVKESK. The CDR3 spans 14 residues. The V and J ends lost 0 bases and 8 bases respectively, with 13 bases between them. The CDR3 region is CASSQDYERSGYTF. The CDR3 bases are TGTGCCAGCAGCCAAGATTACGAACGGAGCGGCTACACCTTC.

The chain employs TRBV28 and TRBJ1-2, with D possibly being TRBD1 (6 bases). Deletions cut 11 bases from V and 2 bases from J, with 15 bases between. The CDR3 spans 13 residues. Germline V gives CDR1 MDHEN, CDR2 SYDVKM. CDR3 in DNA: TGTGCCTCCCTCCCGGGGGGCAACTATGGCTACACCTTC. This codes for CASLPGGNYGYTF.

The chain couples TRBV5-4 to TRBJ1-1; 7 bases are a match to TRBD1. J lost 11 bases, V lost 6 bases, and 13 bases had no gene match. Germline V gene lookup returns CDR1 SGHNT and CDR2 YYREEE (reference sequence). The CDR3 has 13 residues. CDR3 in DNA: TGTGCCAGCACCCTAGGACAGGAGAAAAGGGCTTTCTTT. Translation gives CASTLGQEKRAFF.

The rearrangement joins TRBV2 to TRBJ2-3; D is possibly TRBD2 (5 bases). The CDR3 consists of 16 residues. V lost 4 bases and J 6 bases, leaving 20 bases between the germline ends. Germline V lookup: CDR1 SNHLY, CDR2 FYNNEI. This CDR3 is CASSAMRARVDDTQYF. CDR3 bases: TGTGCCAGCAGTGCTATGAGGGCGAGGGTGGATGATACGCAGTATTTT.

The chain has TRBV13 and TRBJ2-3, with D tentatively TRBD1 (6 bases). The CDR3 has 15 residues. The germline V gene encodes CDR1 PRHDT and CDR2 FYEKMQ (reference sequence). V was shortened by 3 bases and J by 6 bases, with 16 bases between the two germline ends. CDR3 sequence: CASSLGSQGPDTQYF. The CDR3, as DNA: TGTGCCAGCAGCTTGGGTTCACAGGGTCCGGATACGCAGTATTTT.

The CDR3 region is CATSFPGNQPQHF. CDR3 DNA: TGTGCCACCAGTTTTCCAGGGAATCAGCCCCAGCATTTT. This sequence joins TRBV15 and TRBJ1-5; D is possibly TRBD1 (5 bases). In germline, CDR1 is LNHNV, CDR2 YYDKDF (reference sequence). V gave up 6 bases and J gave up 4 bases, with 10 bases separating them. This CDR3 contains 13 residues.

CDR3 sequence: CASSGLGNTQYF. DNA of the CDR3: TGTGCCAGCAGCGGACTGGGCAATACGCAGTATTTT. This sequence joins TRBV11-3 and TRBJ2-3; D possibly corresponds to TRBD2 (5 bases). There are 12 residues in the CDR3. CDR1 and CDR2 from the germline V gene are SGHNT and YENEEA. The germline V and J ends were trimmed by 5 bases and 7 bases, with 10 bases remaining between them.

The chain is built from TRBV9 and TRBJ1-3; D call uncertain. The CDR3 totals 14 residues. CDR1 and CDR2 (germline): SGDLS, YYNGEE. The germline V and J ends were trimmed by 7 bases and 3 bases, with 14 bases remaining between them. CDR3 DNA: TGTGCCAGCGACCCGGGAGTCGATGGAAACACCATATATTTT. It specifies CASDPGVDGNTIYF. The full variable domain, rest sourced from reference TRBV9 and TRBJ1-3, is DSGVTQTPKHLITATGQRVTLRCSPRSGDLSVYWYQQSLDQGLQFLIQYYNGEERAKGNILERFSAQQFPDLHSELNLSSLELGDSALYFCASDPGVDGNTIYFGEGSWLTVV.

This sequence joins TRBV9 and TRBJ1-1, with D perhaps matching TRBD1 (5 bases). V lost 0 bases and J lost 0, with 12 bases in between. The CDR3 spans 16 residues. Per germline, CDR1 SGDLS and CDR2 YYNGEE. CDR3 sequence: CASSVVTGKMNTEAFF. The DNA of the CDR3 is TGTGCCAGCAGCGTAGTAACAGGTAAAATGAACACTGAAGCTTTCTTT.

This clone was recorded once. This sequence joins TRBV2 and TRBJ2-7, with D tentatively TRBD2 (5 bases). The germline V and J ends were trimmed by 6 bases and 1 base, with 13 bases remaining between them. Germline V gene data show CDR1 as SNHLY and CDR2 as FYNNEI. The length of the CDR3 is 14 residues. CDR3: CASRIESGSYEQYF. As DNA, the CDR3 is TGTGCCAGCAGAATTGAGTCGGGGTCCTACGAGCAGTACTTC.